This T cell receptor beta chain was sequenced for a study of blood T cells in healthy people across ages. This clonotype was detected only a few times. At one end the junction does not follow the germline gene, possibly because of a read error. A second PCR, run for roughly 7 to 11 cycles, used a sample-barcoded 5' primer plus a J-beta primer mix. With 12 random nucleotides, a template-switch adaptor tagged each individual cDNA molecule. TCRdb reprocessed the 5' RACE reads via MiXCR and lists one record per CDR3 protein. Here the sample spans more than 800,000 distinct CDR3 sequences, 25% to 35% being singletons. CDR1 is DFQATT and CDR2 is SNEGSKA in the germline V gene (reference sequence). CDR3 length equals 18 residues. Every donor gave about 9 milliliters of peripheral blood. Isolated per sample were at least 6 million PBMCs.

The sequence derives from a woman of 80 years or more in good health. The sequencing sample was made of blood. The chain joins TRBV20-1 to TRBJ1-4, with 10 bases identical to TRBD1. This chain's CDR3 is CSARDVARQGATNEKRFF. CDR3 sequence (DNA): TGCAGTGCTAGAGATGTTGCGAGACAGGGGGCGACTAATGAAAAACGGTTTTTT.